This T cell receptor beta chain was found in a study of blood T cell repertoires in COVID-19. The overall study: Material from acute and convalescent COVID-19 was sourced from the United States, Italy and Spain. T cells, B-cell-depleted T cells, or PBMCs provided the cDNA or gDNA that served as material.

The trim removed 4 bases at V and 4 bases at J, leaving 8 bases unmatched. Germline V CDR1 and CDR2: MDHEN, SYDVKM. The CDR3 length is 15 residues. Per the original data handling: Amplification with reference gene primers provided the estimates of nucleated cell counts. Libraries were prepared by immunoSEQ multiplex PCR; TCRdb keeps only in-frame clonotypes and omits some of them. V and J calls and clone size come straight from that table; D and trimming were deduced from the DNA. The data show about 250,000 clones, around 81% seen once. The chain employs TRBV28 and TRBJ2-7, with 9 bases that match TRBD1. This clonotype originated in a man aged 45-65 years with active or convalescent COVID-19. Input material: peripheral blood. The CDR3 region is CASSSPGQGKYEQYF. CDR3 bases: TGTGCCAGCAGTTCTCCGGGACAGGGAAAATACGAGCAGTACTTC.